Reported below is one T cell receptor beta chain. Other DNA sequences in the same sample also yield this CDR3. Germline loops: CDR1 SNHLY, CDR2 FYNNEI. This CDR3 contains 12 residues. V lost 4 bases to trimming and J lost 1 base, with 4 bases between them. These data come from a study of cytotoxic CD8 clonotypes in ibrutinib-treated CLL. Study-level information: The taking of response samples occurred after a median roughly 12 months of treatment, with a range of 6 to 36.

Using immunoSEQ multiplex PCR, the repertoire was profiled, and TCRdb retains in-frame clones only, with some absent. The table shows 250,000 to 350,000 clones, with roughly 76% occurring only once. The TCR comes from a human donor with chronic lymphocytic leukemia. This sample comprised PBMCs, obtained at disease progression, from a patient treated with ibrutinib. The chain carries TRBV2 and TRBJ1-1, with D hard to call. CDR3 DNA: TGTGCCAGCAGTGCCGGGAACACTGAAGCTTTCTTT. Translation gives CASSAGNTEAFF.